Listed here is a single TCR beta chain. Its antigen is still unknown. The data were taken from a study of OX40 agonist ivuxolimab in advanced cancers. Looking at the study overall: Patients received the agonistic anti-OX40 (CD134) antibody ivuxolimab.

The assay was immunoSEQ multiplex PCR, and TCRdb's table has in-frame clones only and misses some. Altogether some 10,000 clones are present, about four fifths being singletons, with the ten largest covering approximately 36%. Study findings and constraints: It was not determined which antigens were specifically recognized by the peripheral T cells that had undergone clonal expansion. Clonal expansion was among the lowest in partial responders at 0.1-3.0 mg/kg, especially CD8+.

Sequencing was performed on CD4+ or CD8+ T cells sorted from blood, taken in a trial of the OX40 agonist ivuxolimab. The source is an adult with an advanced solid tumor such as melanoma, head and neck, liver or kidney cancer.

The CDR3 is CASSLVVGAYEQYF. The CDR3 DNA reads TGTGCCAGCAGCTTGGTGGTGGGAGCCTACGAGCAGTACTTC. V is TRBV7-8 and J is TRBJ2-7, with D possibly matching TRBD2 (5 bases). This CDR3 has 14 residues. CDR1 and CDR2 from the germline V gene are SGHVS and FQNEAQ. The germline V and J ends were trimmed by 3 bases and 2 bases, with 11 bases remaining between them.